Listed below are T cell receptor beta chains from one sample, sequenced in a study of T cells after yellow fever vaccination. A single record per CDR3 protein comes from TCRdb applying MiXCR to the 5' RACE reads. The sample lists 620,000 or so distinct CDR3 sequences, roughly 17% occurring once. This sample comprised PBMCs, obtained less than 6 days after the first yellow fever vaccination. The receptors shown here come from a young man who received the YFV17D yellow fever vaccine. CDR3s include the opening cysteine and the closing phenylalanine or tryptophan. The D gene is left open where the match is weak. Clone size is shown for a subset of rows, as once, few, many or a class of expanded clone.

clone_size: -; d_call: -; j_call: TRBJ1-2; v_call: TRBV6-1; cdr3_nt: TGTGCGCCGGTGGGAAGTTGGGGGTCCGACTATGGCTACACCTTC; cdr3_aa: CAPVGSWGSDYGYTF
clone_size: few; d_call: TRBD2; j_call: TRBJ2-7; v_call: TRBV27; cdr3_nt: TGTGCCAGCAGTTTAATGGGGGGGAGGGACGAGCAGTACTTC; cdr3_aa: CASSLMGGRDEQYF
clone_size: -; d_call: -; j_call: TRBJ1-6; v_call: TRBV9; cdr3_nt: TGTGCCAGCGGACCTTATTCACCCCTCCACTTT; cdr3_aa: CASGPYSPLHF
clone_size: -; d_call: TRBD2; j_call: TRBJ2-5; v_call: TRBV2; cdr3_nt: TGTGCCAGCAGCGCCGGGACTAGCGTGTCAGAGACCCAGTACTTC; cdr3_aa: CASSAGTSVSETQYF
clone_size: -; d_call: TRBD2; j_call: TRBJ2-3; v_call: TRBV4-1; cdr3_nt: TGCGCCAGCAGCCAAGTTTTACTAGCGGGGGGTCGGCTCACAGATACGCAGTATTTT; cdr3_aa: CASSQVLLAGGRLTDTQYF
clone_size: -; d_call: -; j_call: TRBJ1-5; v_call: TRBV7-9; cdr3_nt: TGTGCCAGCAGCTTAGCGAGGGCCGATCAGCCCCAGCATTTT; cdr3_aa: CASSLARADQPQHF
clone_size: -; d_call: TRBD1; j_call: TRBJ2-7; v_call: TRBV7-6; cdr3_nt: TGTGCCAGCAGCACCGTGACAGGGCGTACCTACGAGCAGTACTTC; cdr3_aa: CASSTVTGRTYEQYF
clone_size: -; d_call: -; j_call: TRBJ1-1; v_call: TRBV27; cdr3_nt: TGTGCCAGCAGTTTCTTGCGTAGGGACACTGAAGCTTTCTTT; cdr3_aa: CASSFLRRDTEAFF
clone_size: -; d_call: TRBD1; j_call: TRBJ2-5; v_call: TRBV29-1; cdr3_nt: TGCAGCGTCGCGACAGGGCGAGAGACCCAGTACTTC; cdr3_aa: CSVATGRETQYF
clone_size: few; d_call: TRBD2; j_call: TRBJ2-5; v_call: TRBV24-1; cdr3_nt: TGTGCCACCAGTGATTTGCGGCCCGGACTAGCGGGGGCAGAGACCCAGTACTTC; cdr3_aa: CATSDLRPGLAGAETQYF
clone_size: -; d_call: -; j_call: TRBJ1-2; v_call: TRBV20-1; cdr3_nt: TGCAGTGCTAGGGAGCCGGGAAGATCTAACTATGGCTACACCTTC; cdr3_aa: CSAREPGRSNYGYTF
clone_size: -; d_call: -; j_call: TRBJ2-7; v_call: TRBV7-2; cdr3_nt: TGTGCCAGCAGCACCGTTGGCCACCCCTCGAGCTCCTACGAGCAGTACTTC; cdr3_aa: CASSTVGHPSSSYEQYF
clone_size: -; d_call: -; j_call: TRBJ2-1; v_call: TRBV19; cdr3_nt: TGTGCCAGTAGTATCGGGGTCAGCTCCTACAATGAGCAGTTCTTC; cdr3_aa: CASSIGVSSYNEQFF
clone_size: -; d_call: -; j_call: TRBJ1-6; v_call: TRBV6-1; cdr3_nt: TGTGCCAGCAGGCGTATCATGTGGGGTAATTCACCCCTCCACTTT; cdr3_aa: CASRRIMWGNSPLHF
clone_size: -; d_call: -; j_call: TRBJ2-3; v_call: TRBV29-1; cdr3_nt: TGCAGCCCCCAGCCGGCCCACACAGATACGCAGTATTTT; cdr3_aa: CSPQPAHTDTQYF
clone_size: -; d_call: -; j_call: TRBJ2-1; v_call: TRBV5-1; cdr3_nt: TGCGCCAGCAGCTTGTTGGGCACCTACAATGAGCAGTTCTTC; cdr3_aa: CASSLLGTYNEQFF
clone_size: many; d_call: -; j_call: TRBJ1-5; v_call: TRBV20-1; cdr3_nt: TGCAGTGCTGGCAGCAATCAGCCCCAGCATTTT; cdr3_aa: CSAGSNQPQHF
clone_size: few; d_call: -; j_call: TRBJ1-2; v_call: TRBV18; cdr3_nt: TGTGCCAGCTCCCCGACAGGTCTCCCCGCTGGCTACACCTTC; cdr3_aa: CASSPTGLPAGYTF
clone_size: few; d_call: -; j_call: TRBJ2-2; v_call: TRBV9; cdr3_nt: TGTGCCAGCAGCGGGGACGGGGCGGAGCTGTTTTTT; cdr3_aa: CASSGDGAELFF
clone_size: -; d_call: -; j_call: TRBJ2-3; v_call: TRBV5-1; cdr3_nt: TGCGCCAGCAGCTTGGGGCTGACACCAAGCACAGATACGCAGTATTTT; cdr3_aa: CASSLGLTPSTDTQYF
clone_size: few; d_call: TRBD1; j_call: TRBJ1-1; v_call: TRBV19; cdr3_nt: TGTGCCAGTAGTATGAGACAGGGCGAATTGAACACTGAAGCTTTCTTT; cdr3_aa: CASSMRQGELNTEAFF
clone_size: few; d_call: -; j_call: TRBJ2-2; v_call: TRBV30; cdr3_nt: TGTGCCTGGACAGGGGCCGGGGAGCTGTTTTTT; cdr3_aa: CAWTGAGELFF
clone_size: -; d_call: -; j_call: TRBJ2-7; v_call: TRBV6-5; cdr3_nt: TGTGCCAGCAGTTATGCGGAAGACAACTACGAGCAGTACTTC; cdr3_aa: CASSYAEDNYEQYF
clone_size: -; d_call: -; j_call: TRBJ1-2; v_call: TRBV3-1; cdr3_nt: TGTGCCAGCAGCCAAGGACCTGGGACTAACTATGGCTACACCTTC; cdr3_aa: CASSQGPGTNYGYTF
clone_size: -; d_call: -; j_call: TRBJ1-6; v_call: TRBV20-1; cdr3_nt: TGCAGTGCTAGAGATCCGGGGGGGGTCGGCAATTCACCCCTCCACTTT; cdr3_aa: CSARDPGGVGNSPLHF
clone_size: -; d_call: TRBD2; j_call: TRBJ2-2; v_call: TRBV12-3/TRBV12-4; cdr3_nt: TGTGCCAGCAGTTTAATAGCGGGGGGGCCGATCGGGGAGCTGTTTTTT; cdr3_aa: CASSLIAGGPIGELFF
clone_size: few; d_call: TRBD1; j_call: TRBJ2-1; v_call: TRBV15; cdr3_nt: TGTGCAACCAGGGACAGGGGGAGGAGGGCCTACAATGAGCAGTTCTTC; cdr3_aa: CATRDRGRRAYNEQFF
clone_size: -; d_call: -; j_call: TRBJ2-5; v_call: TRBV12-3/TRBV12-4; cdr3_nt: TGTGCCAGCAGTTTAGGGAGGGCCTCAGGGGAGACCCAGTACTTC; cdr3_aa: CASSLGRASGETQYF
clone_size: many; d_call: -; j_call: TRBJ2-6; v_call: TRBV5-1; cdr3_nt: TGCGCCAGCAGCTTGGTGGACTCTGGGGCCAACGTCCTGACTTTC; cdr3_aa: CASSLVDSGANVLTF
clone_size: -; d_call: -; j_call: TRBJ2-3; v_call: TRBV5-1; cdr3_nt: TGCGCCAGCAGCTTGGCTTTAGCAGGATTCCGGGATACGCAGTATTTT; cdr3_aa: CASSLALAGFRDTQYF
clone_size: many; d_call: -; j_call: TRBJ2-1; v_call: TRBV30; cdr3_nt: TGTGCCTGGAGTAAAACGGGGGCCGCGTACAATGAGCAGTTCTTC; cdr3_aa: CAWSKTGAAYNEQFF
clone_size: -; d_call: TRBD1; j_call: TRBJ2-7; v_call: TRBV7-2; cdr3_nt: TGTGCCAGCAGCTCGACCAGGACAGGGGTATCCCTCGAGCAGTACTTC; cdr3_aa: CASSSTRTGVSLEQYF
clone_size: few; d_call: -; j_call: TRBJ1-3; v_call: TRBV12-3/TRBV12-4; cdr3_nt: TGTGCCAGCAGTTTCATTGGAAACACCATATATTTT; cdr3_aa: CASSFIGNTIYF
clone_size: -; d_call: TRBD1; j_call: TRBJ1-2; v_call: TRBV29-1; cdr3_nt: TGCAGCGCCACAGGGGAGTATGGCTACACCTTC; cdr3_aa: CSATGEYGYTF
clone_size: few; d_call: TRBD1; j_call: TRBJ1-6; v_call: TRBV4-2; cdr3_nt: TGTGCCAGCAGCCAGAGCAGGGGGTCCTATAATTCACCCCTCCACTTT; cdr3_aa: CASSQSRGSYNSPLHF
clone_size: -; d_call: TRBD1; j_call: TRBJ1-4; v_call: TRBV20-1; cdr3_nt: TGCAGTGCTAGAGATCTAGGGGGCTTATATGAAAAACTGTTTTTT; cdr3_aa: CSARDLGGLYEKLFF
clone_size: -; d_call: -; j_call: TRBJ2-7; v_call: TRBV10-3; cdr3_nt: TGTGCCATCAGTGCGGGGGATATCTCCTACGAGCAGTACTTC; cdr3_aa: CAISAGDISYEQYF
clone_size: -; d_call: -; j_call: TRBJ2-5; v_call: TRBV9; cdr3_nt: TGTGCCAGCAGCGTAAACCCCGCTCCAGGACAAGAGACCCAGTACTTC; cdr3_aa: CASSVNPAPGQETQYF
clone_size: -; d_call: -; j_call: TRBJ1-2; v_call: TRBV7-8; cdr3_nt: TGTGCCAGCAGCTTATACCGAGCCTCCTATGGCTACACCTTC; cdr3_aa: CASSLYRASYGYTF
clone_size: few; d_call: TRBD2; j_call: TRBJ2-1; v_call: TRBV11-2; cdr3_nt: TGTGCCAGCAGCTCAATAGCGGGGGGATACAATGAGCAGTTCTTC; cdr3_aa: CASSSIAGGYNEQFF
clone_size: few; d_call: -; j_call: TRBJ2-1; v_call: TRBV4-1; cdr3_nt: TGCGCCAGCAGCCAGGAACCCCCCTCAAGGGGCGGGGGCCGTCAGAAACATGAGCAGTTCTTC; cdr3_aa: CASSQEPPSRGGGRQKHEQFF
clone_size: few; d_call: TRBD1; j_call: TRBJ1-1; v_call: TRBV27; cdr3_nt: TGTGCCAGCACTTTTTCGACAGGGGGAAACACTGAAGCTTTCTTT; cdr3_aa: CASTFSTGGNTEAFF
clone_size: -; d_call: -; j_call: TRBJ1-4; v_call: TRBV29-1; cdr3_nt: TGCAGCGCTACCGGAAATGAAAAACTGTTTTTT; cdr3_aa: CSATGNEKLFF
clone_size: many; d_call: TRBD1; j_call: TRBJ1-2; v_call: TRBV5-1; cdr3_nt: TGTGCCAGCAGTTTGGACAGGGATGGCTACACCTTC; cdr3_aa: CASSLDRDGYTF
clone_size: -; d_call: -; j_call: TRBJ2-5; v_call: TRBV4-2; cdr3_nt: TGTGCCAGCAGCCATAGGGGACAGCGGGGAGAGACCCAGTACTTC; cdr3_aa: CASSHRGQRGETQYF
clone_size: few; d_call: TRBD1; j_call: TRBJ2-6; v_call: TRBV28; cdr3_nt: TGTGCCAGCAGTTCGACAGGGGCGGATGGGGCCAACGTCCTGACTTTC; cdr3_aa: CASSSTGADGANVLTF
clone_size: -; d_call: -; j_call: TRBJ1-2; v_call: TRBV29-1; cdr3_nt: TGCAGCGTTGAAGATATAAGGGACCCTAACTATGGCTACACCTTC; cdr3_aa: CSVEDIRDPNYGYTF
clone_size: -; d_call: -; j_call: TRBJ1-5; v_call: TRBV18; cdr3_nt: TGTGCCAGCTCACCGATAAATAGTGGTCAGCCCCAGCATTTT; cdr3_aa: CASSPINSGQPQHF
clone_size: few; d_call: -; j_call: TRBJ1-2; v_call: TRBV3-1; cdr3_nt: TGTGCCAGCAGCCAAGCGGACAGTCTGTATGGCTACACCTTC; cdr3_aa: CASSQADSLYGYTF
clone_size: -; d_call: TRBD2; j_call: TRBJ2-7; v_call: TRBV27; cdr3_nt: TGTGCCAGCACCTCTCGCGCTAGCGGGCCCCCTTCGGAGGCCGAGCAGTACTTC; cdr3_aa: CASTSRASGPPSEAEQYF
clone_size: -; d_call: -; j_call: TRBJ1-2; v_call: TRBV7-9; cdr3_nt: TGTGCCAGCAGCGAGCTGGTCGGCTACACCTTC; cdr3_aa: CASSELVGYTF
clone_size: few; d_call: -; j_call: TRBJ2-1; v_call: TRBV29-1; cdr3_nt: TGCAGCGTCCGGGACGGGAGCTACAATGAGCAGTTCTTC; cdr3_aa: CSVRDGSYNEQFF
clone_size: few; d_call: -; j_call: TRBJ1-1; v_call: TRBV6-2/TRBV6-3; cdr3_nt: TGTGCCACGACTAGAGACACTGAAGCTTTCTTT; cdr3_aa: CATTRDTEAFF
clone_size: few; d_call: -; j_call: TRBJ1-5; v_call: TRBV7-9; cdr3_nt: TGTGCCAGCAGCTTCTCAGGGGTTCATCAGCCCCAGCATTTT; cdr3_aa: CASSFSGVHQPQHF
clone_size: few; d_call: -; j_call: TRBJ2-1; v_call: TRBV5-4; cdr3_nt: TGTGCCAGCAGCTTTTTAGGAGGGGACGAGCAGTTCTTC; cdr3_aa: CASSFLGGDEQFF
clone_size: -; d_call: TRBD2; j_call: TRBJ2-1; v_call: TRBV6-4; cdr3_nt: TGTGCATCGAACGGGGGGTTTAACAATGAGCAGTTCTTC; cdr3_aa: CASNGGFNNEQFF
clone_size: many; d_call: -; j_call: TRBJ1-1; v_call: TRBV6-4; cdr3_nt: TGTGCCAGCAAAGCACAGGAGGAAGGGGCCGCTGAAGCTTTCTTT; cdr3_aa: CASKAQEEGAAEAFF
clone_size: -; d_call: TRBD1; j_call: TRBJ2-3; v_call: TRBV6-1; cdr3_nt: TGTGCCAGCACCACGAACCCCGGACAGGGTTGGGATACGCAGTATTTT; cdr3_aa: CASTTNPGQGWDTQYF
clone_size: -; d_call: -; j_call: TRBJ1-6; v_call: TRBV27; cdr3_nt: TGTGCCAGTAAAACCCGACAGAGCTCCTATAATTCACCCCTCCACTTT; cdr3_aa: CASKTRQSSYNSPLHF
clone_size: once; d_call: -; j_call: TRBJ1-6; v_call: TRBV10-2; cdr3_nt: TGCGCCAGCAGTGTGACCGGAATTAATTCACCCCTCCACTTT; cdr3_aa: CASSVTGINSPLHF